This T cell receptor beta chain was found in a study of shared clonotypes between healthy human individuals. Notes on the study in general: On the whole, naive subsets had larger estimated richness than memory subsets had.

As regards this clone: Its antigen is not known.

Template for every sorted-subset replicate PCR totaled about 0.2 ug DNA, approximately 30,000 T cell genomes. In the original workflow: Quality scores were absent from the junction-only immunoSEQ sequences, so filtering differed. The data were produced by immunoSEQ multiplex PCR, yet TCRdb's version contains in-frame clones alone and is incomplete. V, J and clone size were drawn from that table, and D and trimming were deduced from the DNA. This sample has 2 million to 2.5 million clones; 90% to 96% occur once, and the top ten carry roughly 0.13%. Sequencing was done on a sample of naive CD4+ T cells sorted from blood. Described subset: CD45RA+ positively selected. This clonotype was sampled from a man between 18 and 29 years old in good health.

CDR3 in amino acids: CASFRGTGELFF. As DNA, the CDR3 is TGTGCCAGCTTCAGGGGGACCGGGGAGCTGTTTTTT. The genes are TRBV2 and TRBJ2-2; 7 positions agree with TRBD1. The CDR3 is 12 residues long. Per the germline V gene, CDR1 is SNHLY and CDR2 is FYNNEI. Trimming removed 8 bases from V and 5 bases from J; junction bases left unmatched: 2.